Listed here is a single T cell receptor beta chain. The CDR3 sequence is 18 residues long. V shed 0 bases and J 4 bases; nucleotides not matched to a gene: 6. Germline lookup yields CDR1 LNHDA and CDR2 SQIVND (reference sequence). The data were taken from a study of shared T cell receptors in the human thymus. The method was immunoSEQ multiplex PCR; TCRdb's version includes in-frame clones alone and lacks a portion of them. The table includes hundreds of thousands of clones, around nine tenths detected once. This sample was also put to use in a study of human thymus T cells. In that study: The thymus tissue came from resections taken during corrective heart surgery. Related work showed strongly overlapping thymic repertoires across unrelated individuals.

Material: thymocytes. The V gene is TRBV19, the J gene TRBJ2-2; TRBD1 aligns across 12 bases. The source of this sequence is a boy in the first two years of life with a congenital heart defect. The CDR3 DNA sequence: TGTGCCAGTAGTATAGACGGGGGGGGACAGGGGGCCACCGGGGAGCTGTTTTTT. Translation: CASSIDGGGQGATGELFF.